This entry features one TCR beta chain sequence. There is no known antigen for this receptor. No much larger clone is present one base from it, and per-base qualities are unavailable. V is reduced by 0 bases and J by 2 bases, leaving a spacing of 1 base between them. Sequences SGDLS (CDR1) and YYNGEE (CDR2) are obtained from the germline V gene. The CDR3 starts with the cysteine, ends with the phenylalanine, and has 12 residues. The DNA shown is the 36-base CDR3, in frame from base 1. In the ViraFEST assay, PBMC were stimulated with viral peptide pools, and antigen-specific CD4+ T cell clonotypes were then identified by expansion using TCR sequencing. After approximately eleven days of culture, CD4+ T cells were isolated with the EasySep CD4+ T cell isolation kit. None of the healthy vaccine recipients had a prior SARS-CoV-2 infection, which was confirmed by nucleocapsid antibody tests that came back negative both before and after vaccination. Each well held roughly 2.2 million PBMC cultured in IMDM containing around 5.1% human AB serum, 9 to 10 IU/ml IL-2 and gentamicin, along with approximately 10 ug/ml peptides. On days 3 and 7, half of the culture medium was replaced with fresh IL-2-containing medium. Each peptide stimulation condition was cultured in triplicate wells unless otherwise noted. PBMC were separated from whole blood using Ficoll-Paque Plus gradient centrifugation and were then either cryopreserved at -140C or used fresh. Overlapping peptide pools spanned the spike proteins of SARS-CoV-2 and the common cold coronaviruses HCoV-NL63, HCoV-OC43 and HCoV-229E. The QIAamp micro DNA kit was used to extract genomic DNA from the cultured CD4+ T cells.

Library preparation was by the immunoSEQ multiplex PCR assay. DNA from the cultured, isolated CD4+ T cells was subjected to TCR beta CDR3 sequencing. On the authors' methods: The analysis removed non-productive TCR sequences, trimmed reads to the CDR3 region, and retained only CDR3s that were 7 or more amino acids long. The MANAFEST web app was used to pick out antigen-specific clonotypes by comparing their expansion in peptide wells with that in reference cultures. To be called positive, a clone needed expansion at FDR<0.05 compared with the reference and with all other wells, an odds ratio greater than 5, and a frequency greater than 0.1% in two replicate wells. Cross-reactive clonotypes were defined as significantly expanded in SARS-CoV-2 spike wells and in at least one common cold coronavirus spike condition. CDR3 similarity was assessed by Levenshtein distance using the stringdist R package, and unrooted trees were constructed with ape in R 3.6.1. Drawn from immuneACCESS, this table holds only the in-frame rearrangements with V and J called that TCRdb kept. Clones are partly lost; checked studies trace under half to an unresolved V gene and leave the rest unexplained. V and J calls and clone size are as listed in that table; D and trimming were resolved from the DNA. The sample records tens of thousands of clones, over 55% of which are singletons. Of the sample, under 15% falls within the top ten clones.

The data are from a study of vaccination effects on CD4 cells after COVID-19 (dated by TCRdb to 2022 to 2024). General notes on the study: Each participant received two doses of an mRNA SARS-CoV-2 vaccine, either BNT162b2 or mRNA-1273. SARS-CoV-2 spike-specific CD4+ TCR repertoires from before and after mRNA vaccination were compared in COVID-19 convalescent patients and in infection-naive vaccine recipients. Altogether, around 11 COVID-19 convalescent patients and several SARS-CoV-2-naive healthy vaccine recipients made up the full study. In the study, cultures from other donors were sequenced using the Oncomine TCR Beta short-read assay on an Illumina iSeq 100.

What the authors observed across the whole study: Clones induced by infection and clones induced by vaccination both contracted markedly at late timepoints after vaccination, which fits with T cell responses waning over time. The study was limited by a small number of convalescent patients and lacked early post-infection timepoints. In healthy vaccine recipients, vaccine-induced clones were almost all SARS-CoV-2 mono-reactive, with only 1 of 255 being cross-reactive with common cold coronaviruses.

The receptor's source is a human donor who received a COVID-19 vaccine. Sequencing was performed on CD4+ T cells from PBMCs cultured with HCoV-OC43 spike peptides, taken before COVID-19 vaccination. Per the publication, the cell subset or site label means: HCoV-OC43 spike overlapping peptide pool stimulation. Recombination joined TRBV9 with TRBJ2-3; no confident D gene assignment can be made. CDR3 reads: CASSVVTDTQYF. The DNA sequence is TGTGCCAGCAGCGTAGTCACAGATACGCAGTATTTT.